This T cell receptor beta chain was obtained from a study of T cell changes during pregnancy in multiple sclerosis. The ends lost 7 bases at V and 3 bases at J; junction bases unmatched: 8. The germline V gene encodes CDR1 SQVTM and CDR2 ANQGSEA. CDR3 length: 15 residues. The repertoire was sequenced with immunoSEQ multiplex PCR; TCRdb's copy has only in-frame clones and lacks some. This table has over 40,000 clones, 85% to 95% appearing once. The TCR originated in a female donor with multiple sclerosis, enrolled in a pregnancy study. Source: peripheral blood, taken in the third trimester of pregnancy. The chain couples TRBV29-1 to TRBJ2-7, with TRBD2 matching 14 bases. The CDR3 loop is CSAGTSGSVVYEQYF. The CDR3 coding sequence is TGCAGCGCTGGGACTAGCGGGAGCGTAGTCTACGAGCAGTACTTC.